These 13 T cell receptor beta chains came from one sample sequenced in a study of cytomegalovirus exposure and HLA in healthy donors. Researchers ran the PCR with 60 Vbeta and 13 Jbeta primers. Sequencing used immunoSEQ multiplex PCR; TCRdb keeps in-frame clones, though not all of them. Among 240,000 or so clones, roughly 82% were seen once, and the ten largest hold roughly 5%. The sequencing input was PBMCs. The receptors originated from a woman in her 40s in good health and CMV-seropositive.

The chain joins TRBV19 to TRBJ1-4; D is perhaps TRBD1 (6 bases). The CDR3 sequence is 13 residues long. Trimming shortened V by 8 bases and J by 6 bases, and 13 bases separated the two germline ends. Germline assignment: CDR1 LNHDA and CDR2 SQIVND (reference sequence). The CDR3 region has the DNA TGTGCCAGTGCCAAGGGACAACATGAAAAACTGTTTTTT. Its protein is CASAKGQHEKLFF.

This clone was observed a single time. CDR3 sequence: CASSFSGAGAGEQYF. The CDR3 coding sequence is TGTGCCAGCAGTTTTAGCGGCGCGGGAGCTGGGGAGCAGTACTTC. The chain uses TRBV27 and TRBJ2-7; 7 bases are a match to TRBD2. The germline V gene has CDR1 MNHEY and CDR2 SMNVEV (reference sequence). The CDR3 length is 15 residues. Trimming at V came to 3 bases and at J to 7 bases, leaving 12 bases not matched to a gene.

This sequence joins TRBV5-6 and TRBJ2-1, with 10 bases identical to TRBD1. The CDR3 consists of 16 residues. After removal of 1 base from V and 9 bases from J, the junction contained 10 bases not matched to a gene. CDR1 and CDR2 from the germline V gene are SGHDT and YYEEEE. The CDR3 protein is CASSLRMTGGSGEQFF. CDR3 nucleotide sequence: TGTGCCAGCAGCTTGAGGATGACAGGGGGCTCCGGTGAGCAGTTCTTC.

The chain has TRBV7-2 and TRBJ2-5; the match to TRBD1 covers 7 bases. CDR1 SGHTA and CDR2 FQGNSA come from the germline V gene. The CDR3 contains 14 residues. V was clipped by 5 bases and J by 1 base; unmatched bases: 4. Here the CDR3 reads CASSETGIQETQYF. The DNA of the CDR3 is TGTGCCAGCAGCGAGACAGGGATCCAAGAGACCCAGTACTTC. Supplemented by reference TRBV7-2 and TRBJ2-5, the full variable domain reads GAGVSQSPSNKVTEKGKDVELRCDPISGHTALYWYRQSLGQGLEFLIYFQGNSAPDKSGLPSDRFSAERTGGSVSTLTIQRTQQEDSAVYLCASSETGIQETQYFGPGTRLLVL.

This chain links TRBV10-1 with TRBJ2-5, with 12 bases matching TRBD2. The last part of the DNA fits TRBJ2-7 better; the J call may be wrong. This CDR3 has 18 amino acids. Germline CDR1 and CDR2: WNHNN and SYGVQD (reference sequence). The CDR3, as DNA: TGCGCCAGCAGTGAGTCCGGGCTAGCGGGAGGGAGGGCCTACGAGCAGTACTTC. Amino acids: CASSESGLAGGRAYEQYF.

V and J are TRBV2 and TRBJ2-7; possible D gene TRBD2, 6 bases. The V gene's germline CDR1 is SNHLY and CDR2 FYNNEI. The length of the CDR3 is 12 residues. V shed 6 bases and J shed 8 bases, with 14 bases lying between them. This CDR3 reads CASSPEGYQQYF. The DNA for the CDR3 is TGTGCCAGCAGCCCGGAGGGGTACCAGCAGTACTTC. The full variable domain, with the rest looked up from reference TRBV2 and TRBJ2-7, is EPEVTQTPSHQVTQMGQEVILRCVPISNHLYFYWYRQILGQKVEFLVSFYNNEISEKSEIFDDQFSVERPDGSNFTLKIRSTKLEDSAMYFCASSPEGYQQYFGPGTRLTVT.

The CDR3 nucleotides are TGTGCTAGTGGGGTGACAGGGGGAGGAAACACCATATATTTT. Its translation is CASGVTGGGNTIYF. The chain is built from TRBV12-5 and TRBJ1-3; 9 nucleotides agree with TRBD1. After removal of 6 bases from V and 4 bases from J, the junction contained 4 bases not matched to a gene. CDR3 length: 14 residues. The germline V gene has CDR1 LGHNT and CDR2 FRNRAP.

To note about this clone: The junction differs from germline at one of its ends, possibly a read error. The CDR3 DNA reads as TGTTCCAGCAGCTTCTCGGTCTCAGGGGATAATGAAAAACTGTTTTTT. Its protein product is CSSSFSVSGDNEKLFF. This chain joins TRBV7-9 and TRBJ1-4; tentatively, D is TRBD1 (6 bases). There are 16 residues in the CDR3. Germline-derived CDR1 and CDR2 are SEHNR and FQNEAQ (reference sequence). The entire variable domain, with the rest obtained from reference TRBV7-9 and TRBJ1-4, is as follows: DTGVSQNPRHKITKRGQNVTFRCDPISEHNRLYWYRQTLGQGPEFLTYFQNEAQLEKSRLLSDRFSAERPKGSFSTLEIQRTEQGDSAMYLCSSSFSVSGDNEKLFFGSGTQLSVL.

The J gene is TRBJ2-1, the V gene TRBV10-2, with a possible D match to TRBD2 (6 bases). Germline CDR1 and CDR2: WSHSY and SAAADI. The V and J ends lost 6 bases and 0 bases respectively, with 15 bases between them. The CDR3 consists of 16 residues. This CDR3 is CASREGPWSSYNEQFF. The CDR3 DNA reads TGCGCCAGCAGGGAGGGCCCGTGGAGCTCCTACAATGAGCAGTTCTTC.

The chain combines TRBV5-4 with TRBJ2-7; 10 nucleotides line up with TRBD1. With 0 bases clipped from V and 5 bases from J, the junction kept 2 bases outside the gene matches. CDR1 and CDR2 (germline): SGHNT, YYREEE (reference sequence). The CDR3 has 14 amino acids. CDR3 residues: CASSLEGQGNEQYF. Written as DNA, the CDR3 is TGTGCCAGCAGCTTGGAGGGACAGGGGAACGAGCAGTACTTC.

The chain employs TRBV11-2 and TRBJ2-7; 7 bases agree with TRBD1. The CDR3 totals 14 residues. The germline CDR1 and CDR2 sequences are SGHAT and FQNNGV. V lost 3 bases to trimming and J lost 2 bases; unmatched junction nucleotides: 4. The CDR3 region has the DNA TGTGCCAGCAGCTTTGGGACAGAGGCCTACGAGCAGTACTTC. Amino acid sequence: CASSFGTEAYEQYF.

The rearrangement joins TRBV4-2 to TRBJ2-7; 9 bases agree with TRBD2. The CDR3 loop spans 16 amino acids. In germline, CDR1 is LGHNA, CDR2 YNFKEQ. V dropped 1 base and J dropped 5; count of bases not matched to a gene: 9. The DNA of the CDR3 is TGTGCCAGCAGCCAAGTCGGGACTAGCAGTCCCCACGAGCAGTACTTC. Translating gives CASSQVGTSSPHEQYF.

The chain joins TRBV30 to TRBJ1-1; no clear D. The germline V gene encodes CDR1 GTSNPN and CDR2 SVGIG (reference sequence). The germline V and J ends were trimmed by 0 bases and 0 bases, with 5 bases remaining between them. The CDR3 sequence is 13 residues long. The CDR3, as DNA: TGTGCCTGGAGTGTATCTCTGAACACTGAAGCTTTCTTT. This translates into CAWSVSLNTEAFF.